The 9 T cell receptor beta chains reported below all come from one sample, sequenced in a study of T-cell reconstitution after alpha-beta-depleted transplantation in children. The library targeted TCRbeta and was prepared with unique molecular identifiers. Each CDR3 protein gets one entry after TCRdb re-called the PCR reads with MiXCR. This sample has 400,000 to 550,000 distinct CDR3 sequences; about 11% occur once, and the top ten carry around 2%. The specimen was PBMCs, collected before TCRalphabeta/CD19-depleted stem cell transplant. The origin of the receptors is a child under 10 years old with inherited bone marrow failure, due to receive a stem cell transplant.

This clonotype was observed a few times. The chain has TRBV20-1 and TRBJ2-2, with D hard to call. V was pared by 6 bases and J by 2 bases, with 10 bases between. CDR3 length: 13 residues. Germline V CDR1 and CDR2: DFQATT, SNEGSKA (reference sequence). The CDR3 nucleotides read TGCAGTGCCCCGGGCCCCAACACCGGGGAGCTGTTTTTT. As protein: CSAPGPNTGELFF.

There are a few counts of this clonotype. This chain connects TRBV20-1 to TRBJ2-1; 16 nucleotides align to TRBD2. Germline V gene lookup returns CDR1 DFQATT and CDR2 SNEGSKA (reference sequence). V lost 1 base to trimming and J lost 13 bases; unmatched junction nucleotides: 10. CDR3 size: 16 residues. The CDR3, as DNA: TGCAGTGCTAGAGGCGGGACTAGCGGGAGGGCCCAGTTTCAGTTCTTC. Translation gives CSARGGTSGRAQFQFF.

This clonotype was seen a handful of times. The CDR3 region is CASSKTGMVYNEQFF. CDR3 nucleotide sequence: TGTGCCAGCAGTAAGACAGGGATGGTCTACAATGAGCAGTTCTTC. This sequence joins TRBV6-2 or TRBV6-3 and TRBJ2-1; 7 nucleotides agree with TRBD1. The germline V gene has CDR1 MNHEY and CDR2 SVGEGT. This CDR3 region has 15 residues. The V segment lost 5 bases and the J segment 3 bases; nucleotides outside the gene matches: 7.

In its sample, this clonotype was seen a few times. This chain joins TRBV2 and TRBJ1-1, with 9 bases identical to TRBD1. CDR1 and CDR2 (germline): SNHLY, FYNNEI. J lost 6 bases, V lost 7 bases, and 9 bases had no gene match. The CDR3 covers 14 residues. CDR3 in DNA: TGTGCCAGCACCGAACGGACAGGGGAGCCTGAAGCTTTCTTT. Translation: CASTERTGEPEAFF.

This clonotype was recorded many times. This chain links TRBV29-1 with TRBJ2-3; no reliable D call. The germline V and J ends were trimmed by 3 bases and 0 bases, with 7 bases remaining between them. The germline CDR1 and CDR2 sequences are SQVTM and ANQGSEA. The length of the CDR3 is 13 residues. The CDR3 nucleotides read TGCAGCGTTGAGCTTGGGAGCACAGATACGCAGTATTTT. Encoded protein: CSVELGSTDTQYF.

Turning to this clonotype: This may be a read error, as it is one base from a much larger clone. The rearrangement links TRBV24-1 to TRBJ2-1, with a tentative D call TRBD2 (5 bases). The CDR3 loop spans 16 amino acids. CDR1 is KGHDR, CDR2 SFDVKD, per germline. CDR3 sequence: CATSDQSPSSYNEPFF. DNA of the CDR3: TGTGCCACCAGTGACCAGAGTCCTAGCTCCTACAATGAGCCGTTCTTC.

This clonotype came up a few times. V is TRBV7-9 and J is TRBJ1-5; tentative D call: TRBD1 (5 bases). The germline CDR1 and CDR2 sequences are SEHNR and FQNEAQ (reference sequence). The germline V and J ends were trimmed by 1 base and 7 bases, with 11 bases remaining between them. The length of the CDR3 is 14 residues. In DNA form, the CDR3 reads TGTGCCAGCAGCTTAGGGTTGGGGGGGCAGCCCCAGCATTTT. Protein sequence: CASSLGLGGQPQHF.

This clonotype was picked up many times. The rearrangement links TRBV6-2 or TRBV6-3 to TRBJ1-2; 8 nucleotides agree with TRBD1. This CDR3 comprises 13 residues. CDR1 and CDR2 from the germline V gene are MNHEY and SVGEGT. With V trimmed by 11 bases and J by 6 bases, 11 bases remained unmatched. CDR3 protein: CADPGQDEDGYTF. Here the CDR3 DNA reads TGTGCCGACCCGGGACAGGATGAGGATGGCTACACCTTC.

Only a few counts were recorded for this clonotype. The junction does not match germline at one end; this may be a read error. The chain carries TRBV20-1 and TRBJ1-2; D gene unclear. Looked up from germline, CDR1 is DFQATT and CDR2 is SNEGSKA (reference sequence). CDR3 size: 11 residues. The CDR3, as DNA: TGCAGTGCGAGAGTAAAGAGTGGCTACACCTTC. This encodes CSARVKSGYTF.